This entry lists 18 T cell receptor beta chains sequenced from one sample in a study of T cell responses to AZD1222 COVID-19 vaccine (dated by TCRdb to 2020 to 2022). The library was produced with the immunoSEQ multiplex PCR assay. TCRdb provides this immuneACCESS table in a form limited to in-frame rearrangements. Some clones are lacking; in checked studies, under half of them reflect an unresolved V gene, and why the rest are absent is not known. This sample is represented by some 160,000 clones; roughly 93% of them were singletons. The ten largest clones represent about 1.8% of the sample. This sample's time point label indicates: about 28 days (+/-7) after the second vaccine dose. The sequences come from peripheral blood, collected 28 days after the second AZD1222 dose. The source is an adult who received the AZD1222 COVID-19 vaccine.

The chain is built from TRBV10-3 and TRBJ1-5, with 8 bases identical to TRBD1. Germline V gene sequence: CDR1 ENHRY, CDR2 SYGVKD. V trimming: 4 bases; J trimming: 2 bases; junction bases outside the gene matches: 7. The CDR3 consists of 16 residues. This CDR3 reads CAISGSGGGGNQPQHF. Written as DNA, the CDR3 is TGTGCCATCAGTGGGTCAGGGGGCGGAGGCAATCAGCCCCAGCATTTT.

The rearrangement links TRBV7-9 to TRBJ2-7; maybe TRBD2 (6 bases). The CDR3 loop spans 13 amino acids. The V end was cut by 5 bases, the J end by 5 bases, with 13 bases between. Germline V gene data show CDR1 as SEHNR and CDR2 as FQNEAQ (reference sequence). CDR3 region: CASSPTWGDEQYF. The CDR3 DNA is TGTGCCAGCAGCCCGACGTGGGGGGACGAGCAGTACTTC.

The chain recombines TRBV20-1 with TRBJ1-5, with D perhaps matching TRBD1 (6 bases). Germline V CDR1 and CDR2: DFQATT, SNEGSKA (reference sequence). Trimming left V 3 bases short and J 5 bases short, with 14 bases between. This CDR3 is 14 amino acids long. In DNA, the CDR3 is TGCAGTGCTAGTAAGGGGGGACTGCATCAGCCCCAGCATTTT. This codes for CSASKGGLHQPQHF.

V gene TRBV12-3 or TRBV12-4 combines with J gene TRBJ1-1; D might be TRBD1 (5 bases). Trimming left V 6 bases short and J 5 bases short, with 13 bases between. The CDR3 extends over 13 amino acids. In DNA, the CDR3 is TGTGCCAGCAGAACTCCAGGGATAACTGAAGCTTTCTTT. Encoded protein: CASRTPGITEAFF.

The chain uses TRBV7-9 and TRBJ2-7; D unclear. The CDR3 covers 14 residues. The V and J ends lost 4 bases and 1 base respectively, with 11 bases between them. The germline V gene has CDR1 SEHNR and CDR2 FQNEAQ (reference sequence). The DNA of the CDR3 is TGTGCCAGCAGCTCGGGCCCAAGTTCCTACGAGCAGTACTTC. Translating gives CASSSGPSSYEQYF.

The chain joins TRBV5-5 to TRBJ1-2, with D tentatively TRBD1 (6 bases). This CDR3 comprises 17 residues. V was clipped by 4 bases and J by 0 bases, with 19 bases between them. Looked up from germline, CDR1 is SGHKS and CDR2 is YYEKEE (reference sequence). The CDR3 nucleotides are TGTGCCAGCAGCAAAGACAGGACTGGCCCCTCTAACTATGGCTACACCTTC. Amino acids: CASSKDRTGPSNYGYTF.

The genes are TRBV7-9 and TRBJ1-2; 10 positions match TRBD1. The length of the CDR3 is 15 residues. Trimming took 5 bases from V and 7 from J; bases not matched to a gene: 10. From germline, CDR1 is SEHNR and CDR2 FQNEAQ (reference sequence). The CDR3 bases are TGTGCCAGCAGCCCCGGGACAGGGGTGATGGGTGGCTACACCTTC. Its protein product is CASSPGTGVMGGYTF.

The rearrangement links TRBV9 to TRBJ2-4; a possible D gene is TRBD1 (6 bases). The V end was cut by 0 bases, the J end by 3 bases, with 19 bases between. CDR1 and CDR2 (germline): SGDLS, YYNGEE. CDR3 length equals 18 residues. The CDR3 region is CASSVGIIQGLGKNIQYF. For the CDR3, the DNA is TGTGCCAGCAGCGTAGGGATAATACAGGGTTTGGGCAAAAACATTCAGTACTTC.

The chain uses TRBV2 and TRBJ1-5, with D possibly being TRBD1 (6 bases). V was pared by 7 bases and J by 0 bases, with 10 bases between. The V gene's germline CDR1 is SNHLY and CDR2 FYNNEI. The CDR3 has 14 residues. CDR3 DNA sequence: TGTGCCAGCATGCAGGGGAATAGCAATCAGCCCCAGCATTTT. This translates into CASMQGNSNQPQHF.

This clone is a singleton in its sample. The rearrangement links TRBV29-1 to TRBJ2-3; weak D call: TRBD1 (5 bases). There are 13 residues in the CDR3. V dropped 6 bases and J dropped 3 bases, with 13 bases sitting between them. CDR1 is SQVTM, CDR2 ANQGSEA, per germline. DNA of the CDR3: TGCAGCGTCGGACCCGACAGTACAGATACGCAGTATTTT. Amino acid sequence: CSVGPDSTDTQYF.

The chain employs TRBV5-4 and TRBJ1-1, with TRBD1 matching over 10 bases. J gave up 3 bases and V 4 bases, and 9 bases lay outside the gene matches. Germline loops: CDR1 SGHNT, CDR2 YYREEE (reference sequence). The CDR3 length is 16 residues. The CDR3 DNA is TGTGCCAGCAGCGCGCTCCGGGACAGGGGAGACACTGAAGCTTTCTTT. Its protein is CASSALRDRGDTEAFF.

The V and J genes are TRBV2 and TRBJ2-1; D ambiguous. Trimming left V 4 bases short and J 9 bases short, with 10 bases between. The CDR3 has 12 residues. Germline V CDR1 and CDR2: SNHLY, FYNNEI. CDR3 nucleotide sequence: TGTGCCAGCAGTGCCAGACTCATTGAGCAGTTCTTC. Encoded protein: CASSARLIEQFF. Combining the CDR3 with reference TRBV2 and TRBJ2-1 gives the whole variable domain EPEVTQTPSHQVTQMGQEVILRCVPISNHLYFYWYRQILGQKVEFLVSFYNNEISEKSEIFDDQFSVERPDGSNFTLKIRSTKLEDSAMYFCASSARLIEQFFGPGTRLTVL.

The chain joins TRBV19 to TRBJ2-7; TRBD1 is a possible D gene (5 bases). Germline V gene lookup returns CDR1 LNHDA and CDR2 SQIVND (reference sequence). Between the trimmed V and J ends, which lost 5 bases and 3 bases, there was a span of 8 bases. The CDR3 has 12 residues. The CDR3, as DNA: TGTGCCAGTAGTCAGGGCGTCTACGAGCAGTACTTC. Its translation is CASSQGVYEQYF. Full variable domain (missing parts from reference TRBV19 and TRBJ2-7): DGGITQSPKYLFRKEGQNVTLSCEQNLNHDAMYWYRQDPGQGLRLIYYSQIVNDFQKGDIAEGYSVSREKKESFPLTVTSAQKNPTAFYLCASSQGVYEQYFGPGTRLTVT.

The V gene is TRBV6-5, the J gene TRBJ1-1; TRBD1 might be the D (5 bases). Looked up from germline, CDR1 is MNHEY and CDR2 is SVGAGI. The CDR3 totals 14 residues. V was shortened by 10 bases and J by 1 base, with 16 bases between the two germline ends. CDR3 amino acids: CATAVRERNTEAFF. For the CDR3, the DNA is TGTGCCACAGCGGTCAGGGAAAGGAACACTGAAGCTTTCTTT.

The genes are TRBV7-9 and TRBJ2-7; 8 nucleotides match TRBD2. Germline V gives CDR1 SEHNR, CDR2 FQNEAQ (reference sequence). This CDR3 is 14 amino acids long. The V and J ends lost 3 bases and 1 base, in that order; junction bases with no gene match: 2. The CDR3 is CASSFGTRSYEQYF. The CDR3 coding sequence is TGTGCCAGCAGCTTCGGGACTAGGTCCTACGAGCAGTACTTC.

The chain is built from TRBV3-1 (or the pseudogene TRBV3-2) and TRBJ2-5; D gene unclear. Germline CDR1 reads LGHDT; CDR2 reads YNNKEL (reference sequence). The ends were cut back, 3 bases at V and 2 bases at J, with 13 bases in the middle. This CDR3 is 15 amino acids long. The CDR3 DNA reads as TGTGCCAGCAGCCACCCGAGAGATTCGCAAGAGACCCAGTACTTC. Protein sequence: CASSHPRDSQETQYF.

CDR3 protein: CASSLRGFGNTIYF. The CDR3 region has the DNA TGTGCCAGCAGTTTAAGAGGGTTTGGAAACACCATATATTTT. The chain is built from TRBV27 and TRBJ1-3; D gene unclear. Per the germline V gene, CDR1 is MNHEY and CDR2 is SMNVEV (reference sequence). Trimming stripped 2 bases from V and 3 bases from J, with 8 bases between. The CDR3 extends over 14 amino acids.

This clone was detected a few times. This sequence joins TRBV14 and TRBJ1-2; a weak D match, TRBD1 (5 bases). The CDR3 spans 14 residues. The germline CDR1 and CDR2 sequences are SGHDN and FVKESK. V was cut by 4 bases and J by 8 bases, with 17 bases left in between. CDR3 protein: CASSPYAGGVGYTF. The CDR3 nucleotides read TGTGCCAGCAGCCCCTACGCGGGGGGAGTAGGCTACACCTTC.